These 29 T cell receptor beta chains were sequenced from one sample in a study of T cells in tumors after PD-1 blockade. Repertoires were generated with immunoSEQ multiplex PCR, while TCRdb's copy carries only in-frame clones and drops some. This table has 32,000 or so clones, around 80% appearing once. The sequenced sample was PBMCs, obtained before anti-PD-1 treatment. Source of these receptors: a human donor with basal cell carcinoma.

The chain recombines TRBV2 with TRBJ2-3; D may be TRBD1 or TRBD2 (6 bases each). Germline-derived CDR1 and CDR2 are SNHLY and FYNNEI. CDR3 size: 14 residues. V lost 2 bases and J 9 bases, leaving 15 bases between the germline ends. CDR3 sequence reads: CASSERGDGTTQYF. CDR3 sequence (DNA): TGTGCCAGCAGTGAAAGGGGGGATGGGACAACGCAGTATTTT.

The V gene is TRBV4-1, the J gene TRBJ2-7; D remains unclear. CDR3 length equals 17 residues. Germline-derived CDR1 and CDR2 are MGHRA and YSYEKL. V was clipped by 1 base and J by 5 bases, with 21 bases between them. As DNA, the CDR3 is TGCGCCAGCAGCCAAGTTCCTTCGTCATACGCTGGCGACGAGCAGTACTTC. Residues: CASSQVPSSYAGDEQYF.

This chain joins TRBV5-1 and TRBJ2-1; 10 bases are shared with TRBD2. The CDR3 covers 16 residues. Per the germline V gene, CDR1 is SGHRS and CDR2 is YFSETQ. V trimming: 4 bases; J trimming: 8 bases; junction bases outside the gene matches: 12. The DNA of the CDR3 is TGCGCCAGCAGCACGGCCGGGACTAGCGTTCCGGATGAGCAGTTCTTC. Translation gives CASSTAGTSVPDEQFF.

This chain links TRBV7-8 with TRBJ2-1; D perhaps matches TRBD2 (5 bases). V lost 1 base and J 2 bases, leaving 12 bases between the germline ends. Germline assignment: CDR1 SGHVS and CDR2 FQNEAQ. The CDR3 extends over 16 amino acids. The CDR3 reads CASSLGTAGPYNEQFF. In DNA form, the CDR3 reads TGTGCCAGCAGCTTAGGGACTGCCGGCCCCTACAATGAGCAGTTCTTC.

This CDR3 reads CASSYPKQRGWGDTQYF. The CDR3 DNA reads as TGTGCCAGCAGTTACCCGAAACAGCGGGGTTGGGGGGATACGCAGTATTTT. The chain employs TRBV6-2 or TRBV6-3 and TRBJ2-3, with 7 bases identical to TRBD2. The V segment lost 2 bases and the J segment 6 bases; nucleotides outside the gene matches: 14. The CDR3 totals 17 residues. Germline CDR1 and CDR2: MNHEY and SVGEGT.

The CDR3 loop reads CASSGPLHGWQGKAGANVLTF. As DNA, the CDR3 is TGCGCCAGCAGTGGGCCCCTACACGGCTGGCAGGGTAAGGCTGGGGCCAACGTCCTGACTTTC. The chain has TRBV10-2 and TRBJ2-6; TRBD1 is a possible D gene (5 bases). The CDR3 loop spans 21 amino acids. From germline, CDR1 is WSHSY and CDR2 SAAADI. V was cut by 4 bases and J by 2 bases, with 27 bases left in between.

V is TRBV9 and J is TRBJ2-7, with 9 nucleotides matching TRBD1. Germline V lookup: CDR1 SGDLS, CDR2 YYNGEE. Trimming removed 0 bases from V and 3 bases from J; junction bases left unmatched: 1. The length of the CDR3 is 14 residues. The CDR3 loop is CASSVGGQGYEQYF. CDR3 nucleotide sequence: TGTGCCAGCAGCGTAGGGGGACAGGGCTACGAGCAGTACTTC.

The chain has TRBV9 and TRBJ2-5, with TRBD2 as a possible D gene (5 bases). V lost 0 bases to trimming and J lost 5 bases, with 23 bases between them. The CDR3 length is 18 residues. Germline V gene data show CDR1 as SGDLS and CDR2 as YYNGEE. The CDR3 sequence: CASSVGGARFSPGETQYF. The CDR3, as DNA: TGTGCCAGCAGCGTAGGGGGAGCTCGGTTCTCTCCGGGGGAGACCCAGTACTTC.

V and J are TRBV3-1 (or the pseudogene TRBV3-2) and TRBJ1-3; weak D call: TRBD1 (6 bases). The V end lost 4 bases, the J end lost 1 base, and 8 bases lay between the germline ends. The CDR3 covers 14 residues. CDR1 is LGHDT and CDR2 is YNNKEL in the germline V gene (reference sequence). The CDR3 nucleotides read TGTGCCAGCAGCCTACAGGGTTCTGGAAACACCATATATTTT. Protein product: CASSLQGSGNTIYF.

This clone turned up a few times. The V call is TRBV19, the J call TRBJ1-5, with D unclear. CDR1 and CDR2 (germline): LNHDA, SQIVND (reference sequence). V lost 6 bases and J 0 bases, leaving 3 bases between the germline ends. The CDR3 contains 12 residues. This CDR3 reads CASSDSNQPQHF. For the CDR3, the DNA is TGTGCCAGTAGCGATAGCAATCAGCCCCAGCATTTT.

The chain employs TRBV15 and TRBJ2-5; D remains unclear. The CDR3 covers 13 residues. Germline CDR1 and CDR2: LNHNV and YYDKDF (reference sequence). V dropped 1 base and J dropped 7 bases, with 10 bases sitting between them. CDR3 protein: CATSRAGPGTQYF. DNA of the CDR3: TGTGCCACCAGCAGAGCCGGTCCAGGGACCCAGTACTTC.

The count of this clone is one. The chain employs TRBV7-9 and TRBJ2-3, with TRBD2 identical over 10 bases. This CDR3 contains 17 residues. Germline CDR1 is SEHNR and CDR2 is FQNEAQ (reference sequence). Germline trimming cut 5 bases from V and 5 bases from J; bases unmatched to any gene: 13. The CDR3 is CASSPSGLAGVRDTQYF. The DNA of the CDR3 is TGTGCCAGCAGCCCTAGCGGCCTAGCGGGAGTGAGAGATACGCAGTATTTT.

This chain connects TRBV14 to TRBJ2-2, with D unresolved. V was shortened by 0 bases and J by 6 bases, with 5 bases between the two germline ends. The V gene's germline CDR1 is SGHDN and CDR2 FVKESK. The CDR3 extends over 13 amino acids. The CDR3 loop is CASSQERAGELFF. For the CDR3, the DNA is TGTGCCAGCAGCCAAGAAAGAGCCGGGGAGCTGTTTTTT.

CDR3 DNA sequence: TGTGCCACCAGTGATTATAAAACAGGGGTGGGGACCGGGGAGCTGTTTTTT. It is translated as CATSDYKTGVGTGELFF. The J gene is TRBJ2-2, the V gene TRBV24-1; 7 bases align to TRBD1. The V gene's germline CDR1 is KGHDR and CDR2 SFDVKD. This CDR3 has 17 amino acids. J gave up 5 bases and V 2 bases, and 10 bases lay outside the gene matches.

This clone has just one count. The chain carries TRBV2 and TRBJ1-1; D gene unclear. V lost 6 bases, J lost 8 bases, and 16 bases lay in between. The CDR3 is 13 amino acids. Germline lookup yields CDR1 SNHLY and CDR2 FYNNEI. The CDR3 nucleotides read TGTGCCAGCAGGCAAGGATCCACCGGAGAAGCTTTCTTT. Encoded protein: CASRQGSTGEAFF. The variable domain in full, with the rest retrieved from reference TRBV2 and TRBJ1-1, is EPEVTQTPSHQVTQMGQEVILRCVPISNHLYFYWYRQILGQKVEFLVSFYNNEISEKSEIFDDQFSVERPDGSNFTLKIRSTKLEDSAMYFCASRQGSTGEAFFGQGTRLTVV.

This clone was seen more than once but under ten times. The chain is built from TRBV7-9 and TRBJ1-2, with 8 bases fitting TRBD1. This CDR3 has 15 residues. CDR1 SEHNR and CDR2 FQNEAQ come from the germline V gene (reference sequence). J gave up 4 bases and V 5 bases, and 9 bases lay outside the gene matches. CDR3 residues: CASSARTGFGYGYTF. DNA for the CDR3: TGTGCCAGCAGCGCCCGGACAGGGTTCGGCTATGGCTACACCTTC.

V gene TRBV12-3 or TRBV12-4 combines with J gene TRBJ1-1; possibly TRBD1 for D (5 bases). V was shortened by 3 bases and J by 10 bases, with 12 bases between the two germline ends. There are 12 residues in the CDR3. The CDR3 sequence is CASSFHTGRAFF. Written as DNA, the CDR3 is TGTGCCAGCAGTTTCCATACAGGTCGAGCTTTCTTT.

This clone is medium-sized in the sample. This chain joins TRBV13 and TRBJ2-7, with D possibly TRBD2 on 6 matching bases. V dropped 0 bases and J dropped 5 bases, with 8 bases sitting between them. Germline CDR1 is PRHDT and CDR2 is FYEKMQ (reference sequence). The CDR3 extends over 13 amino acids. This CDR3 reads CASSLGTSNEQYF. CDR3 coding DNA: TGTGCCAGCAGCTTAGGAACTAGCAACGAGCAGTACTTC.

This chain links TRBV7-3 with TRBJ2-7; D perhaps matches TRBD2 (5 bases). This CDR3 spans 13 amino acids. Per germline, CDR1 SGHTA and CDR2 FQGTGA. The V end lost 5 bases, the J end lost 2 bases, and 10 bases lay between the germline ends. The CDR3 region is CASSRGSPYEQYF. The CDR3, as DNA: TGTGCCAGCAGCCGGGGATCCCCCTACGAGCAGTACTTC. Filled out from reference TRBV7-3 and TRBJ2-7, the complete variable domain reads GAGVSQTPSNKVTEKGKYVELRCDPISGHTALYWYRQSLGQGPEFLIYFQGTGAADDSGLPNDRFFAVRPEGSVSTLKIQRTERGDSAVYLCASSRGSPYEQYFGPGTRLTVT.

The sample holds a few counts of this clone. CDR3 loop: CASSFPSGGDNEQFF. CDR3 sequence (DNA): TGTGCCAGCAGCTTTCCTAGCGGGGGGGACAATGAGCAGTTCTTC. The chain recombines TRBV5-4 with TRBJ2-1; 12 nucleotides agree with TRBD2. CDR3 length equals 15 residues. The germline gives CDR1 SGHNT, CDR2 YYREEE (reference sequence). The V gene end was trimmed by 2 bases and the J gene end by 5 bases; junction bases not matched to a gene: 2.

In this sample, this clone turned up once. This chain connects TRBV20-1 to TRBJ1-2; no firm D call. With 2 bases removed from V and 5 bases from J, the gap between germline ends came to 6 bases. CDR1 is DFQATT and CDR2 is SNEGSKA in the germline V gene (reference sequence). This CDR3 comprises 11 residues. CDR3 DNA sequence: TGCAGTGCTAGACTCGGGTATGGCTACACCTTC. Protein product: CSARLGYGYTF.

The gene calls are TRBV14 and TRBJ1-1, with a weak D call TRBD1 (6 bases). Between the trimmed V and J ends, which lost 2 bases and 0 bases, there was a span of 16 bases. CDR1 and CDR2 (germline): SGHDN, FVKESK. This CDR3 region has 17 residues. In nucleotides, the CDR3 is TGTGCCAGCAGCCAACGACTGACCTGGACAGTGAACACTGAAGCTTTCTTT. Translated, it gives CASSQRLTWTVNTEAFF.

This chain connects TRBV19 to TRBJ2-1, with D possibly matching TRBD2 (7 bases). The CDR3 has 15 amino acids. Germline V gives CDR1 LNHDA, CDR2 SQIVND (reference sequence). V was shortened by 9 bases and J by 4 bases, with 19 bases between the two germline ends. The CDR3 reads CASQQGGGRYNEQFF. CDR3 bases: TGTGCCAGCCAACAGGGCGGGGGCAGATACAATGAGCAGTTCTTC. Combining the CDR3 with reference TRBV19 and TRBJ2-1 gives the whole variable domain DGGITQSPKYLFRKEGQNVTLSCEQNLNHDAMYWYRQDPGQGLRLIYYSQIVNDFQKGDIAEGYSVSREKKESFPLTVTSAQKNPTAFYLCASQQGGGRYNEQFFGPGTRLTVL.

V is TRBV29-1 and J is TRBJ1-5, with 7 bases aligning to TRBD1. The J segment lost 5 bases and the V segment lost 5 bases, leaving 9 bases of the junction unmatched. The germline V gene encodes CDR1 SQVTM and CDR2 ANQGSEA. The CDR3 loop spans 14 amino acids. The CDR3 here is CSVFTQGSDQPQHF. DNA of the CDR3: TGCAGCGTTTTCACACAGGGGAGTGATCAGCCCCAGCATTTT.

Written as DNA, the CDR3 is TGCGCCAGCAGCCATTTTGACAGACCCATTAGCTCTGGAAACACCATATATTTT. Protein sequence: CASSHFDRPISSGNTIYF. This rearrangement joins TRBV4-1 to TRBJ1-3; D is perhaps TRBD1 (5 bases). The germline V gene encodes CDR1 MGHRA and CDR2 YSYEKL. The CDR3 is 18 residues long. V gave up 3 bases and J gave up 0 bases, with 18 bases separating them.

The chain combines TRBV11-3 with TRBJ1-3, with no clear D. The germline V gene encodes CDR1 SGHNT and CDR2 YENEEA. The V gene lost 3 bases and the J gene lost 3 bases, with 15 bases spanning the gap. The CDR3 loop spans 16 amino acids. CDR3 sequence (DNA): TGTGCCAGCAGCTTTGCGGGGAGTGGAGGTGGAAACACCATATATTTT. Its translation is CASSFAGSGGGNTIYF. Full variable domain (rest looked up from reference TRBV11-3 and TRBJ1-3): EAGVVQSPRYKIIEKKQPVAFWCNPISGHNTLYWYLQNLGQGPELLIRYENEEAVDDSQLPKDRFSAERLKGVDSTLKIQPAELGDSAVYLCASSFAGSGGGNTIYFGEGSWLTVV.

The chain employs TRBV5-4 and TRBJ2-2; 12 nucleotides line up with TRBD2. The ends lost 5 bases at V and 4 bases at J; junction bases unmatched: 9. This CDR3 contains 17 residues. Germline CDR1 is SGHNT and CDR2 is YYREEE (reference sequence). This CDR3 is CASSPPSGRDGTGELFF. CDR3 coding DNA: TGTGCCAGCAGTCCTCCTAGCGGGAGGGACGGCACCGGGGAGCTGTTTTTT.

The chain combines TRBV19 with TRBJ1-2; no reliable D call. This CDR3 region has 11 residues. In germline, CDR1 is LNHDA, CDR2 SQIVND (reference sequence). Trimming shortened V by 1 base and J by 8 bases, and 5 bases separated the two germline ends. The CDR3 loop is CASSIGAGYTF. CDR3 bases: TGTGCCAGTAGTATAGGTGCAGGCTACACCTTC.

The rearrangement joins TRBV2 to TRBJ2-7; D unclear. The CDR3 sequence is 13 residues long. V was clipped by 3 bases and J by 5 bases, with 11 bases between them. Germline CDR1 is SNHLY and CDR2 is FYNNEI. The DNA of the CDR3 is TGTGCCAGCAGTGACGTGTTTTCCGACGAGCAGTACTTC. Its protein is CASSDVFSDEQYF.